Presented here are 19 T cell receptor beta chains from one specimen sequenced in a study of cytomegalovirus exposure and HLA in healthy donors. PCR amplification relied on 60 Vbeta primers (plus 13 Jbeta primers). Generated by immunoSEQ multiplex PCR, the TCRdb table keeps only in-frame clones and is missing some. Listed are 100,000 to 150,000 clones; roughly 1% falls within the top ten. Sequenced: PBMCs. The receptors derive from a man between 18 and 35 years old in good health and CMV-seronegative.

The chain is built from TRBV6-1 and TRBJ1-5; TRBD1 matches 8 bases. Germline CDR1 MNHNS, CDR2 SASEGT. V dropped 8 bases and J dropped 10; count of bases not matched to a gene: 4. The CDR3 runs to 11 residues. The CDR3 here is CASGTGHPQHF. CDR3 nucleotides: TGTGCCAGCGGGACAGGCCACCCCCAGCATTTT.

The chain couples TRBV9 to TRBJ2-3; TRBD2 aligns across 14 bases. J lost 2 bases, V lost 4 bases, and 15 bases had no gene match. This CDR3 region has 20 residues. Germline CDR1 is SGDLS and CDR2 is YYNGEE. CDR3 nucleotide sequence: TGTGCCAGCAGCCAAAAAGTCCCGGGACTAGCGGGGGATTCCACAGATACGCAGTATTTT. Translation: CASSQKVPGLAGDSTDTQYF. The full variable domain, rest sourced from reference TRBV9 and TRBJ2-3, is DSGVTQTPKHLITATGQRVTLRCSPRSGDLSVYWYQQSLDQGLQFLIQYYNGEERAKGNILERFSAQQFPDLHSELNLSSLELGDSALYFCASSQKVPGLAGDSTDTQYFGPGTRLTVL.

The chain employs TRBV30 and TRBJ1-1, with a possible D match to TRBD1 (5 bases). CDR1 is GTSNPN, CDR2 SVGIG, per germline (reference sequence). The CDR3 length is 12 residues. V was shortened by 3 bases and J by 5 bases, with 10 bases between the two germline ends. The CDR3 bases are TGTGCCTGGAGATTCAGGGTGACTGAAGCTTTCTTT. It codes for CAWRFRVTEAFF.

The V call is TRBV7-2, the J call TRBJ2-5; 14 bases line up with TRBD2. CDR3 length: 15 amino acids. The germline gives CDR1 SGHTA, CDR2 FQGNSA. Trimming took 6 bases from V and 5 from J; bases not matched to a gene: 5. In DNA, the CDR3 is TGTGCCAGCAGAAGGGGACTAGCGGGAGTGGAGACCCAGTACTTC. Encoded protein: CASRRGLAGVETQYF.

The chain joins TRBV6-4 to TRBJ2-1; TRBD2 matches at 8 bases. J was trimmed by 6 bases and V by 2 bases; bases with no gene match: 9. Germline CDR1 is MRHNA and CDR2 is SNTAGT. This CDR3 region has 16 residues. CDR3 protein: CASSDTPGLVINEQFF. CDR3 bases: TGTGCCAGCAGTGACACACCGGGACTAGTCATCAATGAGCAGTTCTTC.

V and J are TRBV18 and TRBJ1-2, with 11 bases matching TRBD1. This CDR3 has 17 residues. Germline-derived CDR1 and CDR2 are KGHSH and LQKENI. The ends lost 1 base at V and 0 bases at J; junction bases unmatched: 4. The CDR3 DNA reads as TGTGCCAGCTCACCACTGGGACAGGGGGGAGCTAACTATGGCTACACCTTC. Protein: CASSPLGQGGANYGYTF.

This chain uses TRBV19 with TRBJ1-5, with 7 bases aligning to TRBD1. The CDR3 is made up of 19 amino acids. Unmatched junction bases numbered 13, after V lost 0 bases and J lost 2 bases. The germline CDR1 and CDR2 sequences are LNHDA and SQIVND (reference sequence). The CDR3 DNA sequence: TGTGCCAGTAGTATAGATCGCTCAGGGGGACTGTTGGGCAATCAGCCCCAGCATTTT. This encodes CASSIDRSGGLLGNQPQHF. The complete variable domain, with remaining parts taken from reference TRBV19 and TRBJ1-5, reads DGGITQSPKYLFRKEGQNVTLSCEQNLNHDAMYWYRQDPGQGLRLIYYSQIVNDFQKGDIAEGYSVSREKKESFPLTVTSAQKNPTAFYLCASSIDRSGGLLGNQPQHFGDGTRLSIL.

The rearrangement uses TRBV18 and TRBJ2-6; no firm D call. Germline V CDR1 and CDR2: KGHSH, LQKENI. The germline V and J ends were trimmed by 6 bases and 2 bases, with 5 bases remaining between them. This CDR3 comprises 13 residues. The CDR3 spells CASSVAGANVLTF. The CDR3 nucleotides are TGTGCCAGCTCCGTTGCTGGGGCCAACGTCCTGACTTTC.

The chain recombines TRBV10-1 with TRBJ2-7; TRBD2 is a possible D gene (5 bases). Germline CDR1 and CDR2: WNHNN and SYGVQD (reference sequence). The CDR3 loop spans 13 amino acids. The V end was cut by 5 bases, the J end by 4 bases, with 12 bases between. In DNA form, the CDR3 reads TGCGCCAGCAGTTCAAGCGGTACTTACGAGCAGTACTTC. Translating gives CASSSSGTYEQYF.

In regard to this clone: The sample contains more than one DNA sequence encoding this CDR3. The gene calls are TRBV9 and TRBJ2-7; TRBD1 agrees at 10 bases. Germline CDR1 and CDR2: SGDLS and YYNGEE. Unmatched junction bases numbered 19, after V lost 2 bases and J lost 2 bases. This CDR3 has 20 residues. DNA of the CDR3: TGTGCCAGCAGCGTCCGCGACTTGGGGGACAGGGGCCTCCGGACCTACGAGCAGTACTTC. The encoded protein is CASSVRDLGDRGLRTYEQYF.

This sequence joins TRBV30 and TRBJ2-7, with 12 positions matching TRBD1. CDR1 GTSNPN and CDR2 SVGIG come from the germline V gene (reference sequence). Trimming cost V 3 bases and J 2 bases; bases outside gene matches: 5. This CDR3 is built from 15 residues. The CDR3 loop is CAWSEGTGGAYEQYF. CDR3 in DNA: TGTGCCTGGAGCGAGGGGACAGGGGGCGCCTACGAGCAGTACTTC.

CDR3 protein: CASKTGGVSNTEAFF. For the CDR3, the DNA is TGTGCCAGCAAGACAGGGGGCGTAAGTAACACTGAAGCTTTCTTT. The rearrangement uses TRBV19 and TRBJ1-1; 10 nucleotides agree with TRBD1. Trimming removed 9 bases from V and 2 bases from J; junction bases left unmatched: 9. The CDR3 runs to 15 residues. Germline V gene sequence: CDR1 LNHDA, CDR2 SQIVND (reference sequence).

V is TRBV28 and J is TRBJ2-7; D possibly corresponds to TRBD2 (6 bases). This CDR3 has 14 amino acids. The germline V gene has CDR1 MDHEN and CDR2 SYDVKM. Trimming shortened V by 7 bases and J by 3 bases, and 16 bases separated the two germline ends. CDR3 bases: TGTGCCAGCATCTCCCGGGGGAGAGTCTACGAGCAGTACTTC. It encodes CASISRGRVYEQYF.

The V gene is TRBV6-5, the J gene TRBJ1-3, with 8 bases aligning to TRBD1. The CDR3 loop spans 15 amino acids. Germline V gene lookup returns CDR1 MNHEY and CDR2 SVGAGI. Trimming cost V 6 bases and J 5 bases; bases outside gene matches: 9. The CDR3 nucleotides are TGTGCCAGCAGCTCCGACAGGGGAGGGAGAAACACCATATATTTT. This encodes CASSSDRGGRNTIYF.

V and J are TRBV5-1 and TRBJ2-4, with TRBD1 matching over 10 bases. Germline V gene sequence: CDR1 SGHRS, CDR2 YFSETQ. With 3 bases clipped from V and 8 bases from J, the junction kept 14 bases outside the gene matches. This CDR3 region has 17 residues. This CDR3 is CASSSGTGDIFWDIQYF. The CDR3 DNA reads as TGCGCCAGCAGCTCCGGGACAGGGGATATTTTTTGGGACATTCAGTACTTC.

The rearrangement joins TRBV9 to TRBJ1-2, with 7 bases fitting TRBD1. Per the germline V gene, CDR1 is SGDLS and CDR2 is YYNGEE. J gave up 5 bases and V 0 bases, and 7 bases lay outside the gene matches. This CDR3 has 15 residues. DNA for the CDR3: TGTGCCAGCAGCGTAGTAGTGACAGGGAGTTATGGCTACACCTTC. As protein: CASSVVVTGSYGYTF.

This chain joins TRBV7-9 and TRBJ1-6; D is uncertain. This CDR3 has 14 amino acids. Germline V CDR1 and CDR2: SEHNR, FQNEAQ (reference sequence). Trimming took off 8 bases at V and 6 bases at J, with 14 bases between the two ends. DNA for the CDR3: TGTGCCAGCTCCACGGACGGGATTAATTCACCCCTCCACTTT. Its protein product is CASSTDGINSPLHF.

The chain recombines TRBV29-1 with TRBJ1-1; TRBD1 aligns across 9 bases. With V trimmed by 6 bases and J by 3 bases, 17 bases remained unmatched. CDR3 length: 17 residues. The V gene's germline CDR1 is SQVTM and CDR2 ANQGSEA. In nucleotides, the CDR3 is TGCAGCGTCGCCTCATACAGGGGGCGGGTCTTGGACACTGAAGCTTTCTTT. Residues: CSVASYRGRVLDTEAFF. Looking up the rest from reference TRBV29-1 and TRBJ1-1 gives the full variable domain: SAVISQKPSRDICQRGTSLTIQCQVDSQVTMMFWYRQQPGQSLTLIATANQGSEATYESGFVIDKFPISRPNLTFSTLTVSNMSPEDSSIYLCSVASYRGRVLDTEAFFGQGTRLTVV.

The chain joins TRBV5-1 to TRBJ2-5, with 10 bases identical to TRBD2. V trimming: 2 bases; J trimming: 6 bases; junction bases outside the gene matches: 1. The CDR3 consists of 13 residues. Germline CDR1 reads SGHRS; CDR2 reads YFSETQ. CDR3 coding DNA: TGCGCCAGCAGCTTTAGCGGGGGGAAGACCCAGTACTTC. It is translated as CASSFSGGKTQYF.